The 21 T cell receptor beta chains below come from one sample, sequenced in a study of T cell responses to AZD1222 COVID-19 vaccine. Libraries were prepared by immunoSEQ multiplex PCR; TCRdb keeps only in-frame clonotypes and omits some of them. The profile covers roughly 100,000 clones, with approximately 86% appearing a single time and more than 4.5% taken by the ten largest. This specimen consisted of peripheral blood, obtained on day 0 of AZD1222 vaccination. The receptors here all came from an adult in good health.

This clone appeared a single time. The CDR3 is CASSPRQGLYEQYF. The CDR3, as DNA: TGTGCCAGCTCACCACGACAGGGTCTTTACGAGCAGTACTTC. V is TRBV18 and J is TRBJ2-7, with TRBD1 identical over 7 bases. The CDR3 is made up of 14 amino acids. V lost 1 base to trimming and J lost 4 bases; unmatched junction nucleotides: 4. Looked up from germline, CDR1 is KGHSH and CDR2 is LQKENI.

As to this clone: Sequence at one end of the junction differs from germline and may be a read error. The rearrangement joins TRBV6-1 to TRBJ1-4; tentatively, D is TRBD1 (5 bases). CDR3 length: 14 residues. From germline, CDR1 is MNHNS and CDR2 SASEGT. This CDR3 is CASSDGGNDTPRGF. The CDR3 DNA is TGTGCCAGCAGTGACGGCGGAAACGACACCCCGAGGGGTTTT.

V is TRBV7-2 and J is TRBJ2-5, with TRBD1 matching over 9 bases. Germline-derived CDR1 and CDR2 are SGHTA and FQGNSA. J was trimmed by 4 bases and V by 4 bases; bases with no gene match: 1. The CDR3 has 13 amino acids. In DNA form, the CDR3 reads TGTGCCAGCAGCTCGGACAGGGGAGAGACCCAGTACTTC. Its translation: CASSSDRGETQYF.

The V and J genes are TRBV7-2 and TRBJ2-1; 9 nucleotides align to TRBD2. The germline CDR1 and CDR2 sequences are SGHTA and FQGNSA. With 4 bases clipped from V and 4 bases from J, the junction kept 5 bases outside the gene matches. The CDR3 loop spans 15 amino acids. The CDR3 DNA follows: TGTGCCAGCAGCTATGATAGCGGGGGATACAATGAGCAGTTCTTC. Protein product: CASSYDSGGYNEQFF.

The rearrangement links TRBV11-3 to TRBJ1-2, with 7 nucleotides matching TRBD1. The CDR3 has 13 amino acids. V trimming: 5 bases; J trimming: 6 bases; junction bases outside the gene matches: 6. Germline V gene sequence: CDR1 SGHNT, CDR2 YENEEA. Here the CDR3 DNA reads TGTGCCAGCAGCCGGCAGGGGGGGCATGGCTACACCTTC. As protein: CASSRQGGHGYTF.

The chain uses TRBV19 and TRBJ1-1; D call uncertain. Trimming pared 3 bases from V and 0 bases from J, leaving 17 bases between. CDR3 length equals 17 residues. CDR1 is LNHDA, CDR2 SQIVND, per germline (reference sequence). In DNA, the CDR3 is TGTGCCAGTAGTATCTCGCCGGGCGTTTCAATGAACACTGAAGCTTTCTTT. This codes for CASSISPGVSMNTEAFF.

This rearrangement joins TRBV24-1 to TRBJ2-2, with D unclear. Trimming stripped 0 bases from V and 6 bases from J, with 7 bases between. CDR3 length: 14 amino acids. From germline, CDR1 is KGHDR and CDR2 SFDVKD. Here the CDR3 reads CATSDLYSAGELFF. CDR3 bases: TGTGCCACCAGTGATTTGTATAGTGCCGGGGAGCTGTTTTTT.

This clone was recorded a few times. The genes are TRBV27 and TRBJ2-1; TRBD1 matches 8 bases. V was clipped by 5 bases and J by 4 bases; unmatched bases: 4. The germline CDR1 and CDR2 sequences are MNHEY and SMNVEV (reference sequence). The CDR3 is 14 residues long. This CDR3 is CASSTGGSYNEQFF. The CDR3 DNA is TGTGCCAGCAGTACAGGGGGTTCTTACAATGAGCAGTTCTTC.

This clone was detected only once. The chain is built from TRBV11-2 and TRBJ2-7, with D perhaps TRBD2 (6 bases). The CDR3 is 13 amino acids. The germline V gene encodes CDR1 SGHAT and CDR2 FQNNGV. The germline V and J ends were trimmed by 3 bases and 5 bases, with 11 bases remaining between them. The CDR3 loop is CASSLEGLHEQYF. For the CDR3, the DNA is TGTGCCAGCAGCTTGGAGGGACTCCACGAGCAGTACTTC.

V usage is TRBV28 and J usage is TRBJ1-5; D is unclear. This CDR3 contains 14 residues. V shed 8 bases and J shed 0 bases, with 11 bases lying between them. Per the germline V gene, CDR1 is MDHEN and CDR2 is SYDVKM. CDR3 loop: CASRPLFSNQPQHF. DNA for the CDR3: TGTGCCAGCCGCCCCCTTTTTAGCAATCAGCCCCAGCATTTT. The full variable domain, completed using reference TRBV28 and TRBJ1-5, is DVKVTQSSRYLVKRTGEKVFLECVQDMDHENMFWYRQDPGLGLRLIYFSYDVKMKEKGDIPEGYSVSREKKERFSLILESASTNQTSMYLCASRPLFSNQPQHFGDGTRLSIL.

This chain links TRBV28 with TRBJ1-1; 11 positions agree with TRBD1. The CDR3 totals 14 residues. V lost 6 bases to trimming and J lost 2 bases; unmatched junction nucleotides: 2. Germline-derived CDR1 and CDR2 are MDHEN and SYDVKM. The CDR3 DNA sequence: TGTGCCAGCAGGGACAGGGGGCCCAACACTGAAGCTTTCTTT. It specifies CASRDRGPNTEAFF.

The rearrangement links TRBV7-9 to TRBJ2-1; 8 nucleotides match TRBD1. The CDR3 contains 16 residues. Per the germline V gene, CDR1 is SEHNR and CDR2 is FQNEAQ (reference sequence). V trimming: 1 base; J trimming: 6 bases; junction bases outside the gene matches: 8. CDR3 in amino acids: CASSLGQGAILNEQFF. The CDR3 DNA sequence: TGTGCCAGCAGCTTAGGGCAGGGGGCGATTCTCAATGAGCAGTTCTTC.

J is TRBJ1-1 and V is TRBV29-1, with 9 bases that match TRBD1. The length of the CDR3 is 13 residues. The ends lost 7 bases at V and 1 base at J; junction bases unmatched: 4. Germline V gene data show CDR1 as SQVTM and CDR2 as ANQGSEA. The CDR3 DNA is TGCAGCGGCACAGGGGGCGCGAACACTGAAGCTTTCTTT. This sequence encodes CSGTGGANTEAFF.

This sequence joins TRBV15 and TRBJ2-2; D is ambiguous. The V end was cut by 7 bases, the J end by 1 base, with 10 bases between. Germline loops: CDR1 LNHNV, CDR2 YYDKDF (reference sequence). The CDR3 is made up of 14 amino acids. CDR3 in amino acids: CATKGNLNTGELFF. DNA of the CDR3: TGTGCCACCAAGGGCAACCTGAACACCGGGGAGCTGTTTTTT.

The rearrangement uses TRBV15 and TRBJ2-5; D is undetermined. This CDR3 is 15 amino acids long. Germline CDR1 reads LNHNV; CDR2 reads YYDKDF (reference sequence). The V gene lost 0 bases and the J gene lost 2 bases, with 10 bases spanning the gap. CDR3 loop: CATSRDLVTQETQYF. The CDR3 nucleotides are TGTGCCACCAGCAGAGATTTAGTAACTCAAGAGACCCAGTACTTC.

The V and J genes are TRBV5-1 and TRBJ2-6; a weak D match, TRBD2 (7 bases). Germline loops: CDR1 SGHRS, CDR2 YFSETQ. The CDR3 contains 16 residues. V was shortened by 6 bases and J by 4 bases, with 17 bases between the two germline ends. CDR3 protein: CASNRGAPGGANVLTF. In nucleotides, the CDR3 is TGCGCCAGCAATCGGGGGGCGCCAGGCGGGGCCAACGTCCTGACTTTC.

V gene TRBV30 combines with J gene TRBJ1-2; 7 nucleotides match TRBD1. This CDR3 region has 13 residues. The germline V gene has CDR1 GTSNPN and CDR2 SVGIG (reference sequence). Losses at the gene ends were 4 bases for V and 6 bases for J; bases not matched to a gene: 8. This CDR3 is CAWKMTGRDGYTF. In DNA, the CDR3 is TGTGCCTGGAAAATGACAGGGAGGGATGGCTACACCTTC.

The chain has TRBV6-6 and TRBJ2-3; D is unresolved. This CDR3 spans 12 amino acids. V was clipped by 6 bases and J by 14 bases, with 18 bases between them. The germline V gene has CDR1 MNHNY and CDR2 SVGAGI (reference sequence). CDR3 in DNA: TGTGCCAGCAGCTCCCAGGTGCAGGCAGGGTATTTT. This gives the protein CASSSQVQAGYF.

To note about this clone: Additional DNA sequences in this sample encode the identical CDR3. This chain uses TRBV20-1 with TRBJ1-5; D call uncertain. This CDR3 comprises 12 residues. CDR1 and CDR2 (germline): DFQATT, SNEGSKA (reference sequence). V was clipped by 3 bases and J by 6 bases, with 9 bases between them. The CDR3 sequence is CSASSGSQPQHF. The CDR3 DNA reads TGCAGTGCTAGTAGCGGGAGTCAGCCCCAGCATTTT.

The rearrangement links TRBV6-2 or TRBV6-3 to TRBJ2-3; D is possibly TRBD2 (6 bases). This CDR3 contains 14 residues. V dropped 5 bases and J dropped 0 bases, with 9 bases sitting between them. The germline CDR1 and CDR2 sequences are MNHEY and SVGEGT. The CDR3: CASSGSGSTDTQYF. Written as DNA, the CDR3 is TGTGCCAGCAGTGGGAGCGGGAGCACAGATACGCAGTATTTT.

The genes are TRBV30 and TRBJ1-6; possibly TRBD1 for D (5 bases). This CDR3 has 15 residues. CDR1 and CDR2 (germline): GTSNPN, SVGIG (reference sequence). V was trimmed by 0 bases and J by 7 bases, leaving 13 bases between them. For the CDR3, the DNA is TGTGCCTGGAGTGTGGCGCGGCAGGGCAATTCACCCCTCCACTTT. Amino acids: CAWSVARQGNSPLHF.